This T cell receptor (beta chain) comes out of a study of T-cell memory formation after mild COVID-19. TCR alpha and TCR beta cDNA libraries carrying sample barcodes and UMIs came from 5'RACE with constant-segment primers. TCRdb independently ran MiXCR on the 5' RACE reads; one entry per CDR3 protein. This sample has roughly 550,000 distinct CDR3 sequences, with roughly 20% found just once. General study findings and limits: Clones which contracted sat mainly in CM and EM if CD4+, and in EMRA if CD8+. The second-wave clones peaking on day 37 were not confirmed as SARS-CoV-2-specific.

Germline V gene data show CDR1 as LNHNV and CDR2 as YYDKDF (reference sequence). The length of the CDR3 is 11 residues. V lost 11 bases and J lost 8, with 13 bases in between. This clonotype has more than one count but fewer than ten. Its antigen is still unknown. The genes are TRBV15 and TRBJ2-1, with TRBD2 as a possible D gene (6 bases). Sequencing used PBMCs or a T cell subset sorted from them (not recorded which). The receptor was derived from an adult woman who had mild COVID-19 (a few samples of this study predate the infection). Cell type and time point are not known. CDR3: CASGTSYEQFF. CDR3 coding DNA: TGTGCCTCAGGCACTAGCTATGAGCAGTTCTTC.